This T cell receptor beta chain was recovered during a study of T-cell reconstitution after alpha-beta-depleted transplantation in children. Many counts were recorded for this clonotype. The CDR3 extends over 13 amino acids. Trimming stripped 1 base from V and 1 base from J, with 7 bases between. Germline CDR1 reads SQVTM; CDR2 reads ANQGSEA. A TCRbeta library incorporating unique molecular identifiers was prepared. TCRdb independently ran MiXCR on the PCR reads; one entry per CDR3 protein. The sample records about 72,000 distinct CDR3 sequences, approximately 7.3% being singletons. This rearrangement joins TRBV29-1 to TRBJ1-1; D not certain. The sample was PBMCs from the stem cell graft donor, taken from the stem cell graft. This receptor was identified in a human donor who donated a stem cell graft to a child with acute lymphoblastic leukemia. The CDR3 DNA reads as TGCAGCGTTGAAGCAACCGGGAACACTGAAGCTTTCTTT. As protein: CSVEATGNTEAFF.